This is a list of T cell receptor beta chains from one sample in a study of shared clonotypes between healthy human individuals. Sequencing was performed with immunoSEQ multiplex PCR; in TCRdb, only in-frame clones are kept and a portion is missing. The top ten clones hold 0.057% of a sample with some 650,000 clones, around 97% of them seen once. Specimen: naive CD4+ T cells sorted from blood. The receptors here all came from a woman aged 30 to 39 in good health. Both conserved end residues are part of each CDR3. The order of the fields is J gene, D gene, CDR3 length, clone size, V gene, CDR3 protein, CDR3 DNA. A D gene is named only where the DNA matches it firmly. Rows may omit the clone size; those that give it use once, few, many or a size class.

j_gene: TRBJ2-1; d_gene: NA; len: 14; abundance: NA; v_gene: TRBV7-8; CDR3aa: CASSLAGGGNEQFF; CDR3nt: TGTGCCAGCAGCTTAGCGGGAGGGGGCAATGAGCAGTTCTTC
j_gene: TRBJ2-1; d_gene: TRBD2; len: 16; abundance: NA; v_gene: TRBV7-6; CDR3aa: CASSKWAGASYNEQFF; CDR3nt: TGTGCCAGCAGCAAATGGGCGGGAGCATCCTACAATGAGCAGTTCTTC
j_gene: TRBJ2-5; d_gene: NA; len: 17; abundance: once; v_gene: TRBV4-1; CDR3aa: CASSRHHFTMTKETQYF; CDR3nt: TGCGCCAGCAGCCGTCACCACTTCACCATGACTAAAGAGACCCAGTACTTC
j_gene: TRBJ2-1; d_gene: TRBD2; len: 13; abundance: NA; v_gene: TRBV5-4; CDR3aa: CASSFLAGGEQFF; CDR3nt: TGTGCCAGCAGCTTTCTAGCGGGAGGGGAGCAGTTCTTC
j_gene: TRBJ2-3; d_gene: NA; len: 18; abundance: once; v_gene: TRBV2; CDR3aa: CASSAEGSHMPPPDTQYF; CDR3nt: TGTGCCAGCAGTGCCGAAGGGAGCCACATGCCACCACCAGATACGCAGTATTTT
j_gene: TRBJ1-5; d_gene: NA; len: 15; abundance: NA; v_gene: TRBV27; CDR3aa: CASTNTGSGNQPQHF; CDR3nt: TGTGCCAGCACCAACACAGGGTCGGGAAATCAGCCCCAGCATTTT
j_gene: TRBJ2-3; d_gene: NA; len: 14; abundance: NA; v_gene: TRBV6-6; CDR3aa: CASSLMSGTDTQYF; CDR3nt: TGTGCCAGCAGTTTAATGTCCGGCACAGATACGCAGTATTTT
j_gene: TRBJ2-1; d_gene: NA; len: 13; abundance: NA; v_gene: TRBV11-2; CDR3aa: CASSPTRNNEQFF; CDR3nt: TGTGCCAGCAGCCCGACTAGGAACAATGAGCAGTTCTTC
j_gene: TRBJ2-1; d_gene: TRBD2; len: 15; abundance: NA; v_gene: TRBV5-4; CDR3aa: CASRKAGGPRNEQFF; CDR3nt: TGTGCCAGCAGGAAAGCGGGAGGGCCAAGGAATGAGCAGTTCTTC
j_gene: TRBJ2-7; d_gene: NA; len: 16; abundance: NA; v_gene: TRBV5-8; CDR3aa: CASSFRGAFAAYEQYF; CDR3nt: TGTGCCAGCAGCTTTCGAGGAGCATTCGCCGCCTACGAGCAGTACTTC
j_gene: TRBJ2-7; d_gene: TRBD1; len: 14; abundance: NA; v_gene: TRBV6-1; CDR3aa: CASSLRDRSYEQYF; CDR3nt: TGTGCCAGCAGTCTTCGGGACAGGTCCTACGAGCAGTACTTC
j_gene: TRBJ1-5; d_gene: TRBD1; len: 14; abundance: NA; v_gene: TRBV7-2; CDR3aa: CASSQDRGFQPQHF; CDR3nt: TGTGCCAGCAGTCAAGACAGGGGGTTTCAGCCCCAGCATTTT
j_gene: TRBJ1-2; d_gene: NA; len: 13; abundance: NA; v_gene: TRBV28; CDR3aa: CASSSGTFYGYTF; CDR3nt: TGTGCCAGCAGTTCGGGGACATTCTATGGCTACACCTTC
j_gene: TRBJ1-2; d_gene: NA; len: 13; abundance: NA; v_gene: TRBV28; CDR3aa: CASSPDSNYGYTF; CDR3nt: TGTGCCAGCAGCCCGGACAGTAACTATGGCTACACCTTC
j_gene: TRBJ1-1; d_gene: NA; len: 12; abundance: once; v_gene: TRBV28; CDR3aa: CASSFRSTEAFF; CDR3nt: TGTGCCAGCAGTTTCAGGAGCACTGAAGCTTTCTTT